Each of the 13 T cell receptor beta chains below was sequenced from the same sample in a study of CD8 T cells in Susac syndrome. An amount of RNA that ranged from roughly 0.45 to 1 ug was reverse transcribed with random hexamers. TCRdb redid the calling of the immunoSEQ multiplex PCR reads with MiXCR, one entry per CDR3 protein. Here the sample spans approximately 300,000 distinct CDR3 sequences, roughly 85% being singletons. The sequenced sample consisted of CD8+ T cells from PBMCs. Receptors were obtained from a human donor with multiple sclerosis.

The chain employs TRBV28 and TRBJ1-1; no definite D call. CDR1 is MDHEN, CDR2 SYDVKM, per germline. The length of the CDR3 is 12 residues. Trimming took off 3 bases at V and 5 bases at J, with 7 bases between the two ends. The CDR3: CASSFWLTEAFF. The DNA for the CDR3 is TGTGCCAGCAGTTTCTGGCTTACTGAAGCTTTCTTT.

The chain carries TRBV19 and TRBJ1-1; D is uncertain. V dropped 8 bases and J dropped 0 bases, with 16 bases sitting between them. CDR3 length: 15 residues. Germline V gene data show CDR1 as LNHDA and CDR2 as SQIVND (reference sequence). The CDR3 spells CASEDLGQMNTEAFF. For the CDR3, the DNA is TGTGCCAGTGAGGACCTCGGGCAGATGAACACTGAAGCTTTCTTT.

This chain connects TRBV6-2 or TRBV6-3 to TRBJ2-3; the match to TRBD2 covers 8 bases. The CDR3 runs to 18 residues. Looked up from germline, CDR1 is MNHEY and CDR2 is SVGEGT. The V gene end was trimmed by 5 bases and the J gene end by 3 bases; junction bases not matched to a gene: 16. CDR3 sequence reads: CASSLPPLIAGKTDTQYF. CDR3 nucleotides: TGTGCCAGCAGTCTTCCTCCCCTCATAGCGGGAAAAACAGATACGCAGTATTTT.

This clonotype was counted only a few times. This chain connects TRBV6-2 or TRBV6-3 to TRBJ2-2, with no clear D. The V gene lost 0 bases and the J gene lost 5 bases, with 7 bases spanning the gap. This CDR3 region has 14 residues. CDR1 and CDR2 (germline): MNHEY, SVGEGT. CDR3 sequence: CASSYSWQTGELFF. Here the CDR3 DNA reads TGTGCCAGCAGTTACTCCTGGCAGACCGGGGAGCTGTTTTTT.

The chain links TRBV6-1 to TRBJ1-5, with D tentatively TRBD1 (5 bases). Germline values: CDR1 MNHNS, CDR2 SASEGT. This CDR3 region has 14 residues. V lost 5 bases and J lost 4, with 12 bases in between. In DNA form, the CDR3 reads TGTGCCAGCAGTACTTCAGGGAGGAATCAGCCCCAGCATTTT. This encodes CASSTSGRNQPQHF.

The chain recombines TRBV30 with TRBJ2-3; D gene uncertain. Trimming pared 1 base from V and 1 base from J, leaving 6 bases between. The CDR3 is made up of 13 amino acids. From germline, CDR1 is GTSNPN and CDR2 SVGIG (reference sequence). CDR3 amino acids: CAWSGVCTDTQYF. CDR3 nucleotides: TGTGCCTGGAGTGGAGTCTGCACAGATACGCAGTATTTT.

The chain recombines TRBV20-1 with TRBJ2-3, with a possible D match to TRBD2 (5 bases). The CDR3 totals 15 residues. V was trimmed by 7 bases and J by 0 bases, leaving 17 bases between them. Germline lookup yields CDR1 DFQATT and CDR2 SNEGSKA (reference sequence). CDR3 sequence: CSVWRVPSSTDTQYF. In DNA, the CDR3 is TGCAGTGTGTGGCGGGTCCCCTCTAGCACAGATACGCAGTATTTT.

This sequence joins TRBV5-4 and TRBJ1-1, with a tentative D call TRBD1 (6 bases). This CDR3 region has 14 residues. The germline V and J ends were trimmed by 4 bases and 7 bases, with 17 bases remaining between them. Germline assignment: CDR1 SGHNT and CDR2 YYREEE (reference sequence). Here the CDR3 reads CASSQAGAGSEAFF. The CDR3 nucleotides read TGTGCCAGCAGCCAGGCGGGGGCGGGTAGTGAAGCTTTCTTT.

This sequence joins TRBV6-6 and TRBJ2-1; the D is unclear. The CDR3 is 13 residues long. CDR1 is MNHNY, CDR2 SVGAGI, per germline (reference sequence). Trimming removed 7 bases at V and 4 bases at J, with 11 bases between. CDR3 residues: CASTEFPYNEQFF. The DNA of the CDR3 is TGTGCCAGCACGGAGTTTCCTTACAATGAGCAGTTCTTC.

CDR3 sequence: CASSQNLLNEQFF. The CDR3, as DNA: TGTGCCAGCAGCCAGAATCTCCTCAATGAGCAGTTCTTC. This sequence joins TRBV9 and TRBJ2-1; the D is unclear. The CDR3 loop spans 13 amino acids. Germline V CDR1 and CDR2: SGDLS, YYNGEE. V was clipped by 4 bases and J by 6 bases, with 11 bases between them.

This clonotype was seen a few times. J is TRBJ2-7 and V is TRBV4-3, with D perhaps TRBD1 (7 bases). CDR3 size: 19 residues. Between the trimmed V and J ends, which lost 4 bases and 3 bases, there was a span of 28 bases. Germline-derived CDR1 and CDR2 are LGHNA and YSLEER. CDR3 DNA sequence: TGCGCCAGCAGCCCATCAGGGGGGCCCGCCCTTGGAAGAAACTACGAGCAGTACTTC. Translation: CASSPSGGPALGRNYEQYF.

The V and J genes are TRBV4-2 and TRBJ1-2; D not resolved. Germline V gene lookup returns CDR1 LGHNA and CDR2 YNFKEQ. This CDR3 region has 16 residues. V was clipped by 0 bases and J by 4 bases, with 15 bases between them. CDR3 nucleotide sequence: TGTGCCAGCAGCCAAGATCACACTTTAACGGGCTATGGCTACACCTTC. This encodes CASSQDHTLTGYGYTF.

The chain has TRBV6-4 and TRBJ1-5; D is ambiguous. This CDR3 has 14 residues. The ends were cut back, 7 bases at V and 6 bases at J, with 16 bases in the middle. The germline V gene has CDR1 MRHNA and CDR2 SNTAGT. The CDR3 protein is CASNGGLATQPQHF. The CDR3 nucleotides are TGTGCCAGCAACGGTGGTCTGGCAACTCAGCCCCAGCATTTT.